The sequence of this TCR beta chain was determined in a study of CD8 T cells in ankylosing spondylitis. Per germline, CDR1 SQVTM and CDR2 ANQGSEA. The CDR3 has 13 amino acids. J lost 8 bases, V lost 4 bases, and 7 bases had no gene match. This clonotype was picked up many times. TCRdb called the 5' RACE reads again in MiXCR, with one record for every CDR3 protein. The data show about 64,000 distinct CDR3 sequences, roughly 6.2% seen once. V usage is TRBV29-1 and J usage is TRBJ2-1, with 8 bases that match TRBD2. The source of this sequence is a male donor with ankylosing spondylitis. The sequenced material came from synovial fluid, either unsorted or a sorted T cell fraction (not recorded which). The CDR3: CSVGGSGKHEQFF. As DNA, the CDR3 is TGCAGCGTTGGTGGTAGCGGGAAACATGAGCAGTTCTTC.